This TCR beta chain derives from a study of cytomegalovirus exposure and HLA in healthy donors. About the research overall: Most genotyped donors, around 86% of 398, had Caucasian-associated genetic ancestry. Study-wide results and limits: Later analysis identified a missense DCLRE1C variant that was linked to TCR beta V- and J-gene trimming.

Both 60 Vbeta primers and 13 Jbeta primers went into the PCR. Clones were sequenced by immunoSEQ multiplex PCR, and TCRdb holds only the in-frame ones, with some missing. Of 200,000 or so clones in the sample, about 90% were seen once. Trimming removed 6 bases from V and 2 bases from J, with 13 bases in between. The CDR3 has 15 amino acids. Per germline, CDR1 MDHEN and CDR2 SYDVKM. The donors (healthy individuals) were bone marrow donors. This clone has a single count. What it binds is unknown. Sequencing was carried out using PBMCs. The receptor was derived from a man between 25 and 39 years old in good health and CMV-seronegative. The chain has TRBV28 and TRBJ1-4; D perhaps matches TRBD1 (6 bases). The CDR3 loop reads CASRPTGRTNEKLFF. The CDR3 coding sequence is TGTGCCAGCAGACCAACAGGGCGTACTAATGAAAAACTGTTTTTT.